This T cell receptor (beta chain) was identified during a study of Ad26.COV2.S vaccination and SARS-CoV-2 variants. General study findings and limits: Measurements of TCR breadth and depth may have given underestimates of the total T cell responses. It was found that vaccine and placebo recipients had similar non-spike TCR breadth.

Treatment reported: over 15 received Ad26.COV2.S at low or high dose, single or two shots; a few received placebo; per-sample allocation not given. Collection of the samples took place on day 63 after the first injection of vaccine or placebo. An Ad26 vector that expressed Wuhan-strain SARS-CoV-2 spike constituted the vaccine. The CDR3 is 14 amino acids. Losses at the gene ends were 7 bases for V and 5 bases for J; bases not matched to a gene: 9. Germline CDR1 is MNHEY and CDR2 is SVGAGI. In regard to this clone: Its antigen is unknown.

Sequencing used immunoSEQ multiplex PCR; TCRdb keeps in-frame clones, though not all of them. The repertoire holds 400,000 or so clones, with 88% as singletons. This sample comprised peripheral blood, obtained in a trial of Ad26.COV2.S vaccine versus placebo. The clonotype originates from a person aged 18-65 years who received the Ad26.COV2.S COVID-19 vaccine or a placebo. The chain combines TRBV6-5 with TRBJ2-5; 8 nucleotides agree with TRBD2. The CDR3 loop is CASTIRGGAETQYF. CDR3 bases: TGTGCCAGCACAATTCGGGGGGGGGCGGAGACCCAGTACTTC.